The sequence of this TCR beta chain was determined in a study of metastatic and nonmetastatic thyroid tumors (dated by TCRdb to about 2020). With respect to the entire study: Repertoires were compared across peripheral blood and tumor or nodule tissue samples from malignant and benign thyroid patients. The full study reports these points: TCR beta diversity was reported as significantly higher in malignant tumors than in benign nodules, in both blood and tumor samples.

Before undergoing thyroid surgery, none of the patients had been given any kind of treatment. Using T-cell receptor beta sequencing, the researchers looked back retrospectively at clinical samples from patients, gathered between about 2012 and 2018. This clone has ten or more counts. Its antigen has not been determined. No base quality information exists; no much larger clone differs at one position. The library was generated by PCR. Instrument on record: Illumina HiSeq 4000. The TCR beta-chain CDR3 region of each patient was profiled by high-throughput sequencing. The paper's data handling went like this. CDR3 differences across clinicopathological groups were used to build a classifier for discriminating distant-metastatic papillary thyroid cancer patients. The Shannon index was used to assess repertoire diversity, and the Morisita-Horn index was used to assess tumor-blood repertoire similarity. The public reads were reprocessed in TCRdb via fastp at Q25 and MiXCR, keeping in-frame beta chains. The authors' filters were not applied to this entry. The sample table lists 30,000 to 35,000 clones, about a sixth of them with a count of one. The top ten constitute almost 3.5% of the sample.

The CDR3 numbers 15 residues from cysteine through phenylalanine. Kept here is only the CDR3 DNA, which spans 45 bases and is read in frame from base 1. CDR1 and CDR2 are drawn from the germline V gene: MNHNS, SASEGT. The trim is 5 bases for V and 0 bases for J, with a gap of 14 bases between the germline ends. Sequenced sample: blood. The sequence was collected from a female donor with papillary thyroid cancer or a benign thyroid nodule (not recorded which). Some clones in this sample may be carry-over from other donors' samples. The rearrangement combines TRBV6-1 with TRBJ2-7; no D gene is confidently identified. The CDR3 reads CASSKGSGFSYEQYF. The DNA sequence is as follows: TGTGCCAGCAGTAAAGGCTCCGGATTCTCCTACGAGCAGTACTTC.